The sequence of this T cell receptor beta chain was determined in a study of shared clonotypes between healthy human individuals. Deep level was the assay's run setting. The material for each subset, its genomic DNA, was split evenly across several immunoSEQ plates. In the original workflow: ImmunoSEQ output held junction-only sequences without quality scores, so filtering differed. The method was immunoSEQ multiplex PCR; TCRdb's version includes in-frame clones alone and lacks a portion of them. That table is the source of V, J and clone size, and D and trimming were worked out from the DNA. Among more than 400,000 clones listed, around 96% were seen once. Germline V gene sequence: CDR1 MGHRA, CDR2 YSYEKL. With V trimmed by 0 bases and J by 3 bases, 19 bases remained unmatched. The CDR3 consists of 20 residues.

The sequenced sample was naive CD4+ T cells sorted from blood. Subset described: CD45RA+ positively selected. The V call is TRBV4-1, the J call TRBJ2-7, with 8 positions matching TRBD1. This TCR was sampled from a woman in her twenties or thirties in good health. CDR3 protein: CASSQEAAGGMWGRNYEQYF. DNA of the CDR3: TGCGCCAGCAGCCAAGAAGCGGCAGGGGGCATGTGGGGGAGGAACTACGAGCAGTACTTC.